The present T cell receptor (beta chain) was sequenced within a study of blood T cell repertoires in COVID-19. About the study: Both acute and convalescent COVID-19 samples were obtained from the United States, Italy and Spain. Nucleic acid was either cDNA or gDNA, and it came from T cells, B-cell-depleted T cells, or PBMCs.

Germline trimming cut 1 base from V and 4 bases from J; bases unmatched to any gene: 6. CDR3 length equals 17 residues. The V gene's germline CDR1 is SGHDN and CDR2 FVKESK. Source study methods: How many nucleated cells were present was estimated from reference gene primer amplification. The method was immunoSEQ multiplex PCR; TCRdb's version includes in-frame clones alone and lacks a portion of them. The V and J calls and the clone size are those of that table, but D and trimming were determined from the DNA. The sample consists of approximately 240,000 clones, 84% of them appearing once. This clonotype was obtained from a middle-aged woman who had recovered from COVID-19. The sequenced sample consisted of peripheral blood. The genes are TRBV14 and TRBJ2-2; 10 nucleotides align to TRBD1. The CDR3 nucleotides read TGTGCCAGCAGCCAAGGGGACAGGGGAAGACCCACCGGGGAGCTGTTTTTT. Protein sequence: CASSQGDRGRPTGELFF.